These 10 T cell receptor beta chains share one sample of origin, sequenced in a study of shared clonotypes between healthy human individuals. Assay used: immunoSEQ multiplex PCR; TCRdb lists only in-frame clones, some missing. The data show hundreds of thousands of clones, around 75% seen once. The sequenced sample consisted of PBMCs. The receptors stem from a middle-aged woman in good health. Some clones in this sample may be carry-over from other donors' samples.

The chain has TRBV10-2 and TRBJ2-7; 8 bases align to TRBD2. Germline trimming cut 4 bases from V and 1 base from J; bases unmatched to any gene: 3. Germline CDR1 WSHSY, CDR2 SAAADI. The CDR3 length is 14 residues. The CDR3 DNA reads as TGCGCCAGCAGTGTAGGACTAGCTTCCTACGAGCAGTACTTC. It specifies CASSVGLASYEQYF.

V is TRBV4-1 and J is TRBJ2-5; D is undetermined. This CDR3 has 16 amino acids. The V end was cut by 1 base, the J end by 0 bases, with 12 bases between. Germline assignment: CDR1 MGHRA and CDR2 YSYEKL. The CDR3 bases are TGCGCCAGCAGCCAAGCCGGACGCTCGTACCAAGAGACCCAGTACTTC. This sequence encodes CASSQAGRSYQETQYF.

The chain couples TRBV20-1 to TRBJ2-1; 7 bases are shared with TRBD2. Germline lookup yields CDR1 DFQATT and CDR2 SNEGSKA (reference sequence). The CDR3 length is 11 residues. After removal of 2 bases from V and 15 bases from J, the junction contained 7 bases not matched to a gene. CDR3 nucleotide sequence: TGCAGTGCTAGAAACACTAGCGCTCGGTTCTTC. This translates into CSARNTSARFF.

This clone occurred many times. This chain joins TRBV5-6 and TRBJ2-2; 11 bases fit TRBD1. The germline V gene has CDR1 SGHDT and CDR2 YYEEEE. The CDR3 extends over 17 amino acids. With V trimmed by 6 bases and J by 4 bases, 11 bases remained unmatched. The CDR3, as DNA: TGTGCCAGCACCTTCCCGACCGGGACAGGGGGCACCGGGGAGCTGTTTTTT. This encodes CASTFPTGTGGTGELFF.

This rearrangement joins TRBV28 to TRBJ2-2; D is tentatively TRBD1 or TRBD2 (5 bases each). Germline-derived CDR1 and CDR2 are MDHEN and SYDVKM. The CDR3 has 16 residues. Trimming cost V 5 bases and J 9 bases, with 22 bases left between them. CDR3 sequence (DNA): TGTGCCAGCAGTCCCCGGGGCCTTACAGGTGGGCGGGAGCTGTTTTTT. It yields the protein CASSPRGLTGGRELFF.

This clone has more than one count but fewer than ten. Written as DNA, the CDR3 is TGTGCCAGCAGCTTTTCCCTCGCTAGCGGGGGTGCCTACGAGCAGTACTTC. Protein product: CASSFSLASGGAYEQYF. The V and J genes are TRBV7-9 and TRBJ2-7; 10 positions match TRBD2. The germline gives CDR1 SEHNR, CDR2 FQNEAQ (reference sequence). Trimming took 3 bases from V and 2 from J; bases not matched to a gene: 10. The CDR3 sequence is 17 residues long.

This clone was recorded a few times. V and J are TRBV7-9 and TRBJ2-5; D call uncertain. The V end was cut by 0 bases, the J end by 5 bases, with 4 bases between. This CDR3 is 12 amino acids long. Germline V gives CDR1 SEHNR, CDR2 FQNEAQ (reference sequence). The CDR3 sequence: CASSLARETQYF. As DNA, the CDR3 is TGTGCCAGCAGCTTAGCGAGGGAGACCCAGTACTTC.

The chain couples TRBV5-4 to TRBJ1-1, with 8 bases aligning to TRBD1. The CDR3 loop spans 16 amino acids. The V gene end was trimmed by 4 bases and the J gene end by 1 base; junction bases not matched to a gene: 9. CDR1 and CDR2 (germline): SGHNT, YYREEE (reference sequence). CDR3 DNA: TGTGCCAGCAGCCCCGGACAGGGAGGATGGAACACTGAAGCTTTCTTT. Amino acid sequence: CASSPGQGGWNTEAFF.

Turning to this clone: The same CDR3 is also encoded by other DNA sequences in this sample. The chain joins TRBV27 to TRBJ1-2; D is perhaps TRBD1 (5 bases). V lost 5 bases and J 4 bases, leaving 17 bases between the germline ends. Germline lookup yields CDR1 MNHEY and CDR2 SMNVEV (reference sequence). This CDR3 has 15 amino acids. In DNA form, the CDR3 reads TGTGCCAGCAGTCACAGGACGGGGACCGTCTATGGCTACACCTTC. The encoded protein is CASSHRTGTVYGYTF.

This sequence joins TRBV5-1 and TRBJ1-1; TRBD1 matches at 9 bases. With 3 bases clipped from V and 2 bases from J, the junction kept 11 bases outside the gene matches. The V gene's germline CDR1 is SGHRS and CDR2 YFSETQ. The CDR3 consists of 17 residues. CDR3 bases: TGCGCCAGCAGCTGGCAAACCGGGACAGGGACAAACACTGAAGCTTTCTTT. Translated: CASSWQTGTGTNTEAFF.